This record concerns one T cell receptor beta chain sequence. These data come from a study of blood T cell repertoires in COVID-19. As for the study in general: Samples of COVID-19 (acute and convalescent) were obtained from the United States, Italy and Spain. PBMCs, B-cell-depleted T cells, or T cells were the source of the cDNA or gDNA that made up the material.

This table comes from immunoSEQ multiplex PCR, and its TCRdb copy is limited to in-frame clones, with some not included. The sample has 200,000 to 250,000 clones; around nine tenths are singletons. This CDR3 comprises 16 residues. Unmatched junction bases numbered 7, after V lost 5 bases and J lost 1 base. Germline V gives CDR1 MNHEY, CDR2 SVGEGT. The sequence came from a man in his late teens or twenties with active or convalescent COVID-19. The sequenced material came from peripheral blood. J is TRBJ2-3 and V is TRBV6-2 or TRBV6-3, with 9 bases aligning to TRBD2. Here the CDR3 DNA reads TGTGCCAGCAGTCGTAGCGGGAGCATTGGCACAGATACGCAGTATTTT. This codes for CASSRSGSIGTDTQYF.